This T cell receptor (beta chain) derives from a study of CD8+CD57+ T cells in acquired aplastic anemia. Study-wide background: Sorted CD4+ and CD8+ cells gave an average of approximately 3 ug of DNA.

The template for TCR beta VDJ and CDR3 sequence profiling was genomic DNA. TCRdb fed the reads into MiXCR, producing one record per CDR3 protein. The sample lists about 170,000 distinct CDR3 sequences, around 40% occurring once. Germline loops: CDR1 SNHLY, CDR2 FYNNEI. The CDR3 length is 15 residues. V lost 8 bases and J lost 2; bases outside the gene matches: 9. The clonotype originates from a human donor in good health. The sequenced sample consisted of sorted CD4+, CD8+, or CD8+CD57+ T cells (not recorded which) from PBMCs. The V and J genes are TRBV2 and TRBJ1-5; 7 bases are a match to TRBD1. CDR3: CASGRQGFGNQPQHF. CDR3 nucleotides: TGTGCCAGCGGGAGACAGGGATTCGGCAATCAGCCCCAGCATTTT.